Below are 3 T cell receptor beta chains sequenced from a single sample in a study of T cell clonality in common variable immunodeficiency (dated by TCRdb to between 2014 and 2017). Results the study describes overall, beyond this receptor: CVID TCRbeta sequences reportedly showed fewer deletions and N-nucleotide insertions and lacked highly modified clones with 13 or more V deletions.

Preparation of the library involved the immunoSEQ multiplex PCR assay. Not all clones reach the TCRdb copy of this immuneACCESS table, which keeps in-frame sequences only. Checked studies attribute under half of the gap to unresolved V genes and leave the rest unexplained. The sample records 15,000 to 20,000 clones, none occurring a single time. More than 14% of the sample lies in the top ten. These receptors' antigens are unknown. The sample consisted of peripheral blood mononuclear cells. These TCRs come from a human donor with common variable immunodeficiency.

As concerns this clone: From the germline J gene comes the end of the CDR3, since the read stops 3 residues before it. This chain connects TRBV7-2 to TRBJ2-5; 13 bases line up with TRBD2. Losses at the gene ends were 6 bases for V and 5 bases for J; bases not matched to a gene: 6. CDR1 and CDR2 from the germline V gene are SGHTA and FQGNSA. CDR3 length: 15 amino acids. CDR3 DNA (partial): TGTGCCAGCAGTCCGCCGGGACTAGCGGGGGAGACC. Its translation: CASSPPGLAGET. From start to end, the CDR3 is CASSPPGLAGETQYF.

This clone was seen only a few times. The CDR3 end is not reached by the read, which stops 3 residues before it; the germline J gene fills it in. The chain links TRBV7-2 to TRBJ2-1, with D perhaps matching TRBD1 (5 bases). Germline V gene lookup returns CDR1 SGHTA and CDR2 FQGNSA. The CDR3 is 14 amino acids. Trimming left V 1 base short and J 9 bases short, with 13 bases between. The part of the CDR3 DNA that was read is TGTGCCAGCAGCTTAGAGGCAGGGATCGGTGAG. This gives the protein CASSLEAGIGE. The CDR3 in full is CASSLEAGIGEQFF.

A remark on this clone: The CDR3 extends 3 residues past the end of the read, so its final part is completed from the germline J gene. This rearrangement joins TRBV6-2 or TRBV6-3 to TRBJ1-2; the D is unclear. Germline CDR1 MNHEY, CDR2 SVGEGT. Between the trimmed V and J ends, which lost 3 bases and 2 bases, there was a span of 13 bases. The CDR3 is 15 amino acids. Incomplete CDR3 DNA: TGTGCCAGCAGTTATGTATGGACTCCGAACTATGGC. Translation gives CASSYVWTPNYG. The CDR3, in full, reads CASSYVWTPNYGYTF.